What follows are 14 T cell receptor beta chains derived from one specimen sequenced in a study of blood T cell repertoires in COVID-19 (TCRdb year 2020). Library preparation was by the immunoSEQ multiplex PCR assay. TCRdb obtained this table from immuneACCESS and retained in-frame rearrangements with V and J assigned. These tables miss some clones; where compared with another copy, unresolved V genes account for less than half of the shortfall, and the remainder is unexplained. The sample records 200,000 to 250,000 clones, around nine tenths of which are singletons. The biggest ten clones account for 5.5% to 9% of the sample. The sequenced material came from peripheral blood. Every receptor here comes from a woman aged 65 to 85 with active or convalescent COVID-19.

This CDR3 is CATSEAGIDYEQYF. DNA for the CDR3: TGTGCCACCAGTGAAGCAGGGATCGACTACGAGCAGTACTTC. The chain recombines TRBV24-1 with TRBJ2-7; possibly TRBD1 for D (5 bases). This CDR3 is built from 14 residues. From germline, CDR1 is KGHDR and CDR2 SFDVKD. V lost 4 bases to trimming and J lost 3 bases, with 12 bases between them.

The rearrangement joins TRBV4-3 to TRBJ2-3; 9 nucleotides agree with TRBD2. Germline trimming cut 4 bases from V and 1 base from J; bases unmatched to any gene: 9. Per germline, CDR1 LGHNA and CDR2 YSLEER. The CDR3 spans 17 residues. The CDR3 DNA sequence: TGCGCCAGCAGCCCATCGGAGCGGACTAGCGGCACAGATACGCAGTATTTT. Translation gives CASSPSERTSGTDTQYF.

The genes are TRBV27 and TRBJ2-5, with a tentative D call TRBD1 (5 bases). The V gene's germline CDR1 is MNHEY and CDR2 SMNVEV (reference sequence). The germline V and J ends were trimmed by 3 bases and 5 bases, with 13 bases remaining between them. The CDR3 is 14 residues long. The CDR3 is CASSFQGNRETQYF. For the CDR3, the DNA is TGTGCCAGCAGTTTTCAGGGCAACAGGGAGACCCAGTACTTC.

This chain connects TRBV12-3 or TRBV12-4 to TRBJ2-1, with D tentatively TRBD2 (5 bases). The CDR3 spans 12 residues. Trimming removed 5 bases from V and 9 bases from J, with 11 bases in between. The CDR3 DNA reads TGTGCCAGCAGTCTTGGAGGAGGTGAGCAGTTCTTC. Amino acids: CASSLGGGEQFF.

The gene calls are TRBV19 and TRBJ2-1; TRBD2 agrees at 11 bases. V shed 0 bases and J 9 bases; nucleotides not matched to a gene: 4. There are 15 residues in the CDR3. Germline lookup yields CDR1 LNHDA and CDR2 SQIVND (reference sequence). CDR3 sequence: CASSIDSGGAGEQFF. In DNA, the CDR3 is TGTGCCAGTAGTATAGATAGCGGGGGGGCCGGTGAGCAGTTCTTC.

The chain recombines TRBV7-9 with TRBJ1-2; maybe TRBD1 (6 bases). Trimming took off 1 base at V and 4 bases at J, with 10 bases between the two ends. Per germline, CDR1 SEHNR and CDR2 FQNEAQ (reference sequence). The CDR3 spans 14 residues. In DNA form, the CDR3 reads TGTGCCAGCAGCTTAGAGACAGGCACCTATGGCTACACCTTC. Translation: CASSLETGTYGYTF.

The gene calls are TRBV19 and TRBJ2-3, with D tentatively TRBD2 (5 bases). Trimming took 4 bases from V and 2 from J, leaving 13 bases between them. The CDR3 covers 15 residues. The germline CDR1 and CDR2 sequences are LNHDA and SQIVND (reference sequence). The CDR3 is CASSSRELYTDTQYF. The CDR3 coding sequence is TGTGCCAGTAGTAGTAGGGAGCTGTACACAGATACGCAGTATTTT. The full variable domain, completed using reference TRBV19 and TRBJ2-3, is DGGITQSPKYLFRKEGQNVTLSCEQNLNHDAMYWYRQDPGQGLRLIYYSQIVNDFQKGDIAEGYSVSREKKESFPLTVTSAQKNPTAFYLCASSSRELYTDTQYFGPGTRLTVL.

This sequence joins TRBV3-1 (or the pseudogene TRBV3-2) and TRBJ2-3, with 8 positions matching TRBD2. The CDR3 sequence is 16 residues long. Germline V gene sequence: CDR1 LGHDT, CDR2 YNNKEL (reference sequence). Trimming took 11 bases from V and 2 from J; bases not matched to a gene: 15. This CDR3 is CASPKTGSGATDTQYF. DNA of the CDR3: TGTGCCTCCCCCAAAACCGGTAGCGGGGCCACAGATACGCAGTATTTT.

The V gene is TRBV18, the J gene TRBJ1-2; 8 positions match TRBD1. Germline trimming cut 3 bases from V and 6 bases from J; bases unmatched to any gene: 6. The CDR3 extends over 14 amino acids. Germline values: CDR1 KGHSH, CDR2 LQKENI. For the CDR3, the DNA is TGTGCCAGCTCACCGACAGGGGCCTTGGATGGCTACACCTTC. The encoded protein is CASSPTGALDGYTF.

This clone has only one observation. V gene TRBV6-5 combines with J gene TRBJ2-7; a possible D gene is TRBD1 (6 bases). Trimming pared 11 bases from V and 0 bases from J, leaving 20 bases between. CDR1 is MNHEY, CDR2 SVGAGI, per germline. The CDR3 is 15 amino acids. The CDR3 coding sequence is TGTGCCTCGTCAATGGCGACGGACAGCTCCTACGAGCAGTACTTC. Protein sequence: CASSMATDSSYEQYF.

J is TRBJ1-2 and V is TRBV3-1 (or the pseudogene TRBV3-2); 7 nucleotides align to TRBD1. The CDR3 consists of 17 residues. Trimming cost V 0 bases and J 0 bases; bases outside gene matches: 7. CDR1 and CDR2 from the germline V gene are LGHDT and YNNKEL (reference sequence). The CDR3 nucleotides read TGTGCCAGCAGCCAAGAGGTCGACAGGGTTGCTAACTATGGCTACACCTTC. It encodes CASSQEVDRVANYGYTF.

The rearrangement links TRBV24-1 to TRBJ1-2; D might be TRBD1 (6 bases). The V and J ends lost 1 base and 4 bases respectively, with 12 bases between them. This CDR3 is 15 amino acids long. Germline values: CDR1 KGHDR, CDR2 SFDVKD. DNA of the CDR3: TGTGCCACCAGTGATTTCCGCGGACAGTCCTATGGCTACACCTTC. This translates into CATSDFRGQSYGYTF.

In DNA, the CDR3 is TGTGCCAGCAGTGAAGCCAGCAGGAATCAGCCCCAGCATTTT. This encodes CASSEASRNQPQHF. The J gene is TRBJ1-5, the V gene TRBV6-1; no definite D call. The germline V gene encodes CDR1 MNHNS and CDR2 SASEGT. The length of the CDR3 is 14 residues. The V end lost 0 bases, the J end lost 4 bases, and 7 bases lay between the germline ends.

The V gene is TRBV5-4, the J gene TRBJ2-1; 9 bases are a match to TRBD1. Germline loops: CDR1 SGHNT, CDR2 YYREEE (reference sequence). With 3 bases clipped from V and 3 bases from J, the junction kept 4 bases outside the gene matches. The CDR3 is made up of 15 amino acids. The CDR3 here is CASSYTGGRYNEQFF. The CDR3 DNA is TGTGCCAGCAGCTATACAGGGGGCCGCTACAATGAGCAGTTCTTC.